Listed below are T cell receptor beta chains from one sample, sequenced in a study of metastatic and nonmetastatic thyroid tumors. TCRdb redid the clone calls on the PCR reads using MiXCR. The data show more than 8,500 clones, with about a quarter seen just once and roughly 13% held by the top ten. What was sequenced was adjacent normal tissue. All receptors come from a female donor with papillary thyroid cancer or a benign thyroid nodule (not recorded which). Some clones in this sample may be carry-over from other donors' samples. The CDR3 runs from the conserved cysteine through the conserved F or W. Fields, in order: V gene, J gene, D gene, clone size, CDR3 DNA, CDR3 protein. D genes are given only for firm matches. The size entry is marked missing in some rows and otherwise reads once, few, many or a size class.

>TRBV3-1|TRBJ2-7|.|.
TGTGCCAGCAGCCGATCCGGGACGTGGCCCTACGAGCAGTACTTC
CASSRSGTWPYEQYF
>TRBV12-3/TRBV12-4|TRBJ1-5|.|.
TGTGCCAGCACATATAGCAATCAGCCCCAGCATTTT
CASTYSNQPQHF
>TRBV7-8|TRBJ2-2|.|few
TGTGCCAGCAGCTCACTTCGTGTCACCGGGGAGCTGTTTTTT
CASSSLRVTGELFF
>TRBV25-1|TRBJ1-1|.|.
TGTGCCAGCAGTGAATTTAGGGCTAACACTGAAGCTTTCTTT
CASSEFRANTEAFF
>TRBV6-1|TRBJ2-4|.|.
TGTGCCAGCGGTCCCAAGGTACTAGGCTACCATTACTTC
CASGPKVLGYHYF
>TRBV18|TRBJ2-2|.|once
TGTGCCAGCGCGCAGGGTTTCGACACCGGGGAGCTGTTTTTT
CASAQGFDTGELFF
>TRBV20-1|TRBJ1-2|TRBD1|many
TGCAGTGCCGGAGGGGACAGGGCCTATGGCTACACCTTC
CSAGGDRAYGYTF
>TRBV5-4|TRBJ1-1|.|many
TGTGCCAGCAGATCCGTCCTACACGAAAACACTGAAGCTTTCTTT
CASRSVLHENTEAFF
>TRBV15|TRBJ1-4|TRBD1|few
TGTGCCACCAGCAGAGCCCCGGGACAGGGGAATGAAAAACTGTTTTTT
CATSRAPGQGNEKLFF
>TRBV6-1|TRBJ2-2|.|.
TGTGCCAGCACCAATAAGAACACCGGGGAGCTGTTTTTT
CASTNKNTGELFF
>TRBV7-9|TRBJ1-4|TRBD1|many
TGTGCCAGCAGGGGACAGGATAGTACTAATGAAAAACTGTTTTTT
CASRGQDSTNEKLFF
>TRBV27|TRBJ2-7|TRBD2|.
TGTGCCAGCAGCACCCGCGGGGGACTCTCCTACGAGCAGTACTTC
CASSTRGGLSYEQYF
>TRBV5-5|TRBJ1-5|.|.
TGTGCCAGCAGCTCAAGGGGAGGGACGGGCAATCAGCCCCAGCATTTT
CASSSRGGTGNQPQHF
>TRBV12-3/TRBV12-4|TRBJ2-3|.|few
TGTGCCAGCAGTTTCGTTATGCGAGGTACGCAGTATTTT
CASSFVMRGTQYF
>TRBV2|TRBJ2-7|.|few
TGTGCCAGCAGTGAAGACCGGTTCTACGAGCAGTACTTC
CASSEDRFYEQYF
>TRBV11-3|TRBJ2-3|TRBD2|medium-sized
TGTGCCAGCAGCCTCGGCGGGAGGGAGGTAGATACGCAGTATTTT
CASSLGGREVDTQYF
>TRBV28|TRBJ2-5|TRBD1|.
TGTGCCAGCAGTTTAGTACTTAAATCAGGGGGCGCGGGTGAGACCCAGTACTTC
CASSLVLKSGGAGETQYF
>TRBV6-1|TRBJ1-2|.|few
TGTGCCAGCAGGGACAGCTTAAATGGCTACACCTTC
CASRDSLNGYTF
>TRBV27|TRBJ1-6|.|medium-sized
TGTGCCAGCAGTTTAGGGCCGGTCCCCTCACCCCTCCACTTT
CASSLGPVPSPLHF
>TRBV10-2|TRBJ1-2|.|medium-sized
TGCGCCAGCAGTACAGGCTCTAACTATGGCTACACCTTC
CASSTGSNYGYTF
>TRBV2|TRBJ2-7|.|few
TGTGCCAGCACTTCTATGATCGGGCCGGGGCAGCAGTACTTC
CASTSMIGPGQQYF
>TRBV6-1|TRBJ2-7|TRBD2|medium-sized
TGTGCCAGCAGGAAAGCGGGAGGCTCCTACGAGCAGTACTTC
CASRKAGGSYEQYF
>TRBV20-1|TRBJ1-1|.|.
TGCAGTGCTAGTAACACCGGTCGGGGGGCGAGGTTTGACACTGAAGCTTTCTTT
CSASNTGRGARFDTEAFF
>TRBV20-1|TRBJ2-5|TRBD1|many
TGCAGTGCTAGAGGGACAGGGGGGGGAGAGACCCAGTACTTC
CSARGTGGGETQYF
>TRBV11-2|TRBJ2-3|.|.
TGTGCCAGCAGTTACTCGGGGGTTTTAGATACGCAGTATTTT
CASSYSGVLDTQYF
>TRBV11-2|TRBJ2-7|TRBD1|.
TGTGCCAGCACCGCCCCATTGGGTGGACAGGGCACATCCTACGAGCAGTACTTC
CASTAPLGGQGTSYEQYF
>TRBV5-4|TRBJ2-7|TRBD1|once
TGTGCCAGCAGCTCACAGGGGGCCAGCTCCTACGAGCAGTACTTC
CASSSQGASSYEQYF
>TRBV3-1|TRBJ2-7|.|.
TGTGCCAGCAGCCAAGGAACAGGGACATACGAGCAGTACTTC
CASSQGTGTYEQYF
>TRBV9|TRBJ1-2|.|many
TGTGCCTCAAAACGGGACTCCAGCTATGGCTACACCTTC
CASKRDSSYGYTF
>TRBV10-1|TRBJ2-7|TRBD1|.
TGCGCCAGCAGCAACGGACAGGGCTTCTACGAGCAGTACTTC
CASSNGQGFYEQYF
>TRBV5-1|TRBJ2-7|.|.
TGCGCCAGCATTAGGCACAGCTCCTACGGGCAGCACTTC
CASIRHSSYGQHF
>TRBV9|TRBJ2-1|TRBD2|once
TGTGCCAGCAGCTCTAGCGGGATTGTTTACAATGAGCAGTTCTTC
CASSSSGIVYNEQFF
>TRBV20-1|TRBJ2-3|TRBD2|medium-sized
TGCAGTGCATGGGACGCGGGGGGCACAGATACGCAGTATTTT
CSAWDAGGTDTQYF
>TRBV27|TRBJ2-1|TRBD2|.
TGTGCCAGCAGTACCCGACTAGCGGGTACCAATGAGCAGTTCTTC
CASSTRLAGTNEQFF
>TRBV20-1|TRBJ1-1|TRBD1|.
TGCAGTGCTAGCCCGCCCGGCACAGGGGGCACTGAAGCTTTCTTT
CSASPPGTGGTEAFF
>TRBV3-1|TRBJ1-1|.|many
TGTGCCAGCAGCCCCCGCGCAGGGGACACTGAAGCTTTCTTT
CASSPRAGDTEAFF
>TRBV7-9|TRBJ2-2|TRBD1|.
TGTGCCATCCCGGGGACAGTGAGAAGCACCGGGGAGCTGTTTTTT
CAIPGTVRSTGELFF
>TRBV20-1|TRBJ2-3|.|.
TGCAGTGCTAGGAGTTGGGCGGGGAGCACAGATACGCAGTATTTT
CSARSWAGSTDTQYF
>TRBV15|TRBJ2-7|.|medium-sized
TGTGCCACCAGCAGAATTGCGGATTTCGGTGAGCAGTACTTC
CATSRIADFGEQYF
>TRBV14|TRBJ2-3|.|.
TGTGCCAGCAGCCAAGATCAAATCACGGGAAAAGATACGCAGTATTTT
CASSQDQITGKDTQYF
>TRBV7-8|TRBJ2-7|.|.
TGTGCCAGCAGTTTTGCGGCGGTGAGCAGGGGGGGGCTCTACGATCAGTACTTC
CASSFAAVSRGGLYDQYF
>TRBV6-5|TRBJ1-3|.|large
TGTGCCAGCAGTTACTCTCGGACGGGCTCTGGAAACACCATATATTTT
CASSYSRTGSGNTIYF
>TRBV6-1|TRBJ2-2|TRBD1|.
TGTGCCAGCAGTCGACAGGGCACCGGGGAGCTGTTTTTT
CASSRQGTGELFF
>TRBV7-3|TRBJ2-1|.|few
TGTGCCAGCAGCTTATACTCCTCTAGCACCAATGAGCAGTTCTTC
CASSLYSSSTNEQFF
>TRBV6-1|TRBJ2-3|.|few
TGCGCCAGCATCCCCCAGGGTGGCACAGATACGCAGTATTTT
CASIPQGGTDTQYF
>TRBV7-6|TRBJ2-2|TRBD2|many
TGTGCCAGCAGCTTAGGCGGGAGGAACACCGGGGAGCTGTTTTTT
CASSLGGRNTGELFF
>TRBV3-1|TRBJ2-2|TRBD2|many
TGTGCCAGCAGCCCACGGACTAGCCTCACCGGGGAGCTGTTTTTT
CASSPRTSLTGELFF
>TRBV12-3/TRBV12-4|TRBJ2-3|TRBD2|many
TGTGCCAGCAGGGCGGGAGGGCCGGTAGATACGCAGTATTTT
CASRAGGPVDTQYF
>TRBV7-8|TRBJ2-1|.|.
TGTGCCAGCGGCCCGGAGCTATATGGCAATGAGCAGTTCTTC
CASGPELYGNEQFF
>TRBV6-4|TRBJ2-3|TRBD2|few
TGTGCCAGCAGTGCGGGGACTAGCGGGACAGATACGCAGTATTTT
CASSAGTSGTDTQYF
>TRBV11-2|TRBJ2-1|.|medium-sized
TGTGCCAGCAGCGCCCGCAGTATCCATGAGCAGTTCTTC
CASSARSIHEQFF
>TRBV27|TRBJ2-7|TRBD1|few
TGTGCCAGCAGTTCGGGGTCTTGGACAGGGGACTCCTACGAGCATTACTTC
CASSSGSWTGDSYEHYF
>TRBV10-3|TRBJ2-3|TRBD1|.
TGTGCCATCAGGGACGGACAGGGGGTAGATACGCAGTATTTT
CAIRDGQGVDTQYF
>TRBV27|TRBJ1-2|TRBD1|medium-sized
TGTGCCAGCAGTTTAACAGGGGTGAATGGCTACACCTTC
CASSLTGVNGYTF
>TRBV6-2/TRBV6-3|TRBJ1-2|.|.
TGTGCCAGCAGTTACGATGTGGGCCGATTAAGCTATGGCTACACCTTC
CASSYDVGRLSYGYTF